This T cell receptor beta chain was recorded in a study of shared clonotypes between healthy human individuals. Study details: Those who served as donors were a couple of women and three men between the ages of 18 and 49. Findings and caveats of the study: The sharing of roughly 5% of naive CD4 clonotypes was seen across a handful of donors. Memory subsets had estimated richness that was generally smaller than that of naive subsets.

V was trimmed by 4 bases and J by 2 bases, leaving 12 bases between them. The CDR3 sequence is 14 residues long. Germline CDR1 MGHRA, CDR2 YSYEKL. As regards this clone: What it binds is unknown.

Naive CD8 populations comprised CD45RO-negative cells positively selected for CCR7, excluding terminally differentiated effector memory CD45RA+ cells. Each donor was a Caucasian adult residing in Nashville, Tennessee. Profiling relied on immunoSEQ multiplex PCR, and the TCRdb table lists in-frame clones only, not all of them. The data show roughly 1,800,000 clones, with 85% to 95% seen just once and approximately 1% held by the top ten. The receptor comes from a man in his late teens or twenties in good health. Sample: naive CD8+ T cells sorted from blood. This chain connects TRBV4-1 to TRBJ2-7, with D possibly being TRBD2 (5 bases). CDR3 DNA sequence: TGCGCCAGCAGCCCCCTCGGGAAAGCCTACGAGCAGTACTTC. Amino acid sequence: CASSPLGKAYEQYF.